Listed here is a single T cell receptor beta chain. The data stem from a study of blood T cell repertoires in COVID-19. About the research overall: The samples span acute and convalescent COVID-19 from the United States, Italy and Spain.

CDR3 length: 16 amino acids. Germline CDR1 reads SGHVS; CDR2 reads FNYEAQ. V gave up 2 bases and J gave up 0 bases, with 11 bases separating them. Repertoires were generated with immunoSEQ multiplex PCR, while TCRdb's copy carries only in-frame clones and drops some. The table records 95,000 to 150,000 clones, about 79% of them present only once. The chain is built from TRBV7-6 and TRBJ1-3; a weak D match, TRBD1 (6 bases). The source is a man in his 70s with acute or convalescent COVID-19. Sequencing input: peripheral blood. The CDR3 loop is CASSLSGVPSGNTIYF. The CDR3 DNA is TGTGCCAGCAGCTTATCAGGGGTCCCCTCTGGAAACACCATATATTTT.